Each of the 14 T cell receptor beta chains below was sequenced from the same sample in a study of graft-versus-host responses after intestinal transplantation. Antigens for these TCRs are unknown. This table comes from immunoSEQ multiplex PCR, and its TCRdb copy is limited to in-frame clones, with some not included. The table includes more than 100,000 clones, roughly 91% detected once. Specimen: unstimulated CD4+ T cells sorted from spleen or lymph node cells, collected before intestinal transplant. The receptors come from a human donor who received an intestinal transplant.

CDR3 sequence (DNA): TGCGCCAGCAGCTTGGCCTGGGATGGCATTCAGTACTTC. Its translation: CASSLAWDGIQYF. The V call is TRBV5-1, the J call TRBJ2-4, with unresolved D. V lost 0 bases, J lost 9 bases, and 10 bases lay in between. Germline V lookup: CDR1 SGHRS, CDR2 YFSETQ. CDR3 size: 13 residues.

The chain employs TRBV19 and TRBJ1-1; 7 bases match TRBD1. The ends lost 7 bases at V and 5 bases at J; junction bases unmatched: 10. The CDR3 contains 14 residues. The germline gives CDR1 LNHDA, CDR2 SQIVND (reference sequence). The CDR3: CASTRTTGMTEAFF. For the CDR3, the DNA is TGTGCCAGTACTCGAACGACAGGGATGACTGAAGCTTTCTTT.

The chain links TRBV7-9 to TRBJ1-1; D uncertain. CDR1 and CDR2 (germline): SEHNR, FQNEAQ (reference sequence). V was shortened by 5 bases and J by 3 bases, with 7 bases between the two germline ends. The CDR3 has 12 amino acids. The CDR3 nucleotides read TGTGCCAGCAGCCTCGACTACACTGAAGCTTTCTTT. Its translation is CASSLDYTEAFF.

This clone was counted once. As DNA, the CDR3 is TGTGCCAACTCGGTCGGCGTGAACACTGAAGCTTTCTTT. Amino acid sequence: CANSVGVNTEAFF. V and J are TRBV28 and TRBJ1-1; D not certain. The V and J ends lost 10 bases and 0 bases respectively, with 12 bases between them. Germline lookup yields CDR1 MDHEN and CDR2 SYDVKM. This CDR3 spans 13 amino acids.

This clone was observed once. V is TRBV4-1 and J is TRBJ2-1; 9 bases map to TRBD2. V shed 0 bases and J 3 bases; nucleotides not matched to a gene: 9. From germline, CDR1 is MGHRA and CDR2 YSYEKL. CDR3 length: 18 residues. CDR3 amino acids: CASSQEITKLAGYNEQFF. The CDR3 DNA follows: TGCGCCAGCAGCCAAGAAATAACGAAACTAGCGGGCTACAATGAGCAGTTCTTC.

The V gene is TRBV2, the J gene TRBJ1-5; D might be TRBD1 (5 bases). V was cut by 3 bases and J by 5 bases, with 11 bases left in between. This CDR3 contains 14 residues. Looked up from germline, CDR1 is SNHLY and CDR2 is FYNNEI. This CDR3 is CASSESGGYQPQHF. The CDR3 DNA reads TGTGCCAGCAGTGAGTCGGGGGGTTATCAGCCCCAGCATTTT.

This sequence joins TRBV19 and TRBJ2-5, with a weak D call TRBD1 (5 bases). V was cut by 6 bases and J by 1 base, with 9 bases left in between. There are 13 residues in the CDR3. Germline V gene sequence: CDR1 LNHDA, CDR2 SQIVND (reference sequence). The CDR3 loop reads CASRQGPQETQYF. The CDR3 DNA reads as TGTGCCAGTAGGCAGGGTCCCCAAGAGACCCAGTACTTC. The whole variable domain, filled in from reference TRBV19 and TRBJ2-5, reads DGGITQSPKYLFRKEGQNVTLSCEQNLNHDAMYWYRQDPGQGLRLIYYSQIVNDFQKGDIAEGYSVSREKKESFPLTVTSAQKNPTAFYLCASRQGPQETQYFGPGTRLLVL.

This chain uses TRBV7-8 with TRBJ2-7, with D tentatively TRBD2 (5 bases). The CDR3 spans 15 residues. Germline CDR1 and CDR2: SGHVS and FQNEAQ. Trimming pared 5 bases from V and 6 bases from J, leaving 20 bases between. The CDR3 loop reads CASSPSTLASLEQYF. The CDR3 coding sequence is TGTGCCAGCAGCCCGTCGACCCTAGCCTCACTCGAGCAGTACTTC.

This chain connects TRBV9 to TRBJ2-5, with D unresolved. The CDR3 is 13 residues long. CDR1 SGDLS and CDR2 YYNGEE come from the germline V gene. Trimming took off 0 bases at V and 1 base at J, with 4 bases between the two ends. The CDR3 DNA is TGTGCCAGCAGCGTAGCGACCCAAGAGACCCAGTACTTC. Its translation: CASSVATQETQYF. The whole variable domain, filled in from reference TRBV9 and TRBJ2-5, reads DSGVTQTPKHLITATGQRVTLRCSPRSGDLSVYWYQQSLDQGLQFLIQYYNGEERAKGNILERFSAQQFPDLHSELNLSSLELGDSALYFCASSVATQETQYFGPGTRLLVL.

J is TRBJ1-2 and V is TRBV4-1; 9 nucleotides align to TRBD1. Germline values: CDR1 MGHRA, CDR2 YSYEKL. The CDR3 covers 16 residues. The junction had 6 bases not matched to a gene; V was cut back by 2 bases and J by 2 bases. CDR3 nucleotide sequence: TGCGCCAGCAGCCAACCCCGGGACAGGGCCAACTATGGCTACACCTTC. Translated: CASSQPRDRANYGYTF.

This rearrangement joins TRBV25-1 to TRBJ1-2, with D uncertain. Germline CDR1 reads MGHDK; CDR2 reads SYGVNS. V lost 4 bases, J lost 2 bases, and 17 bases lay in between. The CDR3 is made up of 16 amino acids. CDR3 in amino acids: CASSGFHSESNYGYTF. CDR3 sequence (DNA): TGTGCCAGCAGTGGCTTTCATTCTGAATCGAACTATGGCTACACCTTC.

The chain recombines TRBV6-5 with TRBJ1-3; D is perhaps TRBD1 (5 bases). V lost 2 bases to trimming and J lost 1 base, with 9 bases between them. CDR1 is MNHEY, CDR2 SVGAGI, per germline. The CDR3 has 15 amino acids. The CDR3 bases are TGTGCCAGCAGTTACCGGGAGGGGTCTGGAAACACCATATATTTT. Its translation is CASSYREGSGNTIYF.

This chain links TRBV7-2 with TRBJ1-1; 8 bases are shared with TRBD1. Trimming at V came to 3 bases and at J to 5 bases, leaving 2 bases not matched to a gene. This CDR3 is built from 13 residues. Germline CDR1 SGHTA, CDR2 FQGNSA. The CDR3 DNA is TGTGCCAGCAGCTTTTACAGGGGGACTGAAGCTTTCTTT. Translated: CASSFYRGTEAFF.

The chain joins TRBV18 to TRBJ2-7, with D hard to call. V lost 2 bases and J 0 bases, leaving 11 bases between the germline ends. CDR1 and CDR2 (germline): KGHSH, LQKENI. The CDR3 sequence is 15 residues long. The CDR3 DNA sequence: TGTGCCAGCTCACCAAAACGACTCAGCTCCTACGAGCAGTACTTC. Translated, it gives CASSPKRLSSYEQYF.